This TCR beta chain derives from a study of cytomegalovirus exposure and HLA in healthy donors. The CDR3 is 15 amino acids. CDR1 is MNHEY, CDR2 SVGAGI, per germline. The J segment lost 5 bases and the V segment lost 0 bases, leaving 4 bases of the junction unmatched. Overall study results and limits: TRBV6-2, TRBV6-3 and other indistinguishable V segments were excluded. Later analysis identified over 15,000 TCR beta sequences associated with HLA alleles, using a false discovery rate threshold of 0.05.

In regard to this clone: Its antigen remains unknown.

PCR employed 60 Vbeta and 13 Jbeta primers. Clones were read by immunoSEQ multiplex PCR, and TCRdb kept only the in-frame ones, dropping some. Of approximately 32,000 clones in the sample, 70% to 80% are singletons; the top ten hold around 8.2%. The TCR comes from a woman aged 25 to 39 in good health and CMV-seropositive. Sequenced material: PBMCs. The chain links TRBV6-5 to TRBJ2-7; 10 nucleotides agree with TRBD2. The CDR3 DNA reads as TGTGCCAGCAGTTACTCAGCGGGGGGGCCCGACGAGCAGTACTTC. It translates to CASSYSAGGPDEQYF.